Presented here are 13 T cell receptor beta chains from one specimen sequenced in a study of blood T cell repertoires in COVID-19. Produced via immunoSEQ multiplex PCR; TCRdb's table is partial and in-frame only. The sample shows 250,000 to 350,000 clones, roughly 86% of them seen only once. The sequencing input was peripheral blood. These receptors were collected from a woman between 45 and 65 years old who had recovered from COVID-19.

CDR3 DNA: TGTGCCAGCAGCCCTCTAGCGGGGGGAAGCACAGATACGCAGTATTTT. Protein: CASSPLAGGSTDTQYF. The V call is TRBV11-2, the J call TRBJ2-3; TRBD2 aligns across 11 bases. The CDR3 covers 16 residues. V gave up 5 bases and J gave up 0 bases; unmatched junction bases: 4. Germline V gene data show CDR1 as SGHAT and CDR2 as FQNNGV.

The count of this clone is one. The V and J genes are TRBV5-1 and TRBJ2-1; D uncertain. The CDR3 is 14 amino acids. The germline V gene encodes CDR1 SGHRS and CDR2 YFSETQ. V dropped 0 bases and J dropped 5 bases, with 9 bases sitting between them. The CDR3 DNA reads as TGCGCCAGCAGCTTGGCCGGTGACAACAATGAGCAGTTCTTC. As protein: CASSLAGDNNEQFF.

This chain uses TRBV11-3 with TRBJ2-2; TRBD2 is a possible D gene (5 bases). CDR1 is SGHNT, CDR2 YENEEA, per germline. Trimming removed 5 bases at V and 1 base at J, with 11 bases between. The CDR3 extends over 15 amino acids. The CDR3 coding sequence is TGTGCCAGCAGCACACAAGGAGGGAACACCGGGGAGCTGTTTTTT. It yields the protein CASSTQGGNTGELFF.

The V call is TRBV12-3 or TRBV12-4, the J call TRBJ1-2, with unresolved D. The CDR3 covers 12 residues. Trimming took off 5 bases at V and 4 bases at J, with 8 bases between the two ends. The CDR3 protein is CASSRSAYGYTF. DNA for the CDR3: TGTGCCAGCAGTAGGAGTGCCTATGGCTACACCTTC.

This chain uses TRBV27 with TRBJ2-7, with 9 bases aligning to TRBD1. Germline values: CDR1 MNHEY, CDR2 SMNVEV (reference sequence). With V trimmed by 2 bases and J by 2 bases, 22 bases remained unmatched. The CDR3 covers 21 residues. The CDR3 here is CASSLGRMGTGLRSNPYEQYF. DNA for the CDR3: TGTGCCAGCAGTTTAGGCCGGATGGGGACAGGGTTGCGGAGTAACCCCTACGAGCAGTACTTC.

The J gene is TRBJ2-7, the V gene TRBV7-9; 7 bases fit TRBD1. V lost 4 bases and J lost 4; bases outside the gene matches: 4. CDR3 size: 13 residues. CDR1 and CDR2 (germline): SEHNR, FQNEAQ (reference sequence). CDR3 sequence: CASSSGTVYEQYF. As DNA, the CDR3 is TGTGCCAGCAGCTCCGGGACAGTATACGAGCAGTACTTC.

The chain is built from TRBV4-1 and TRBJ2-2, with 8 bases fitting TRBD1. The germline V gene has CDR1 MGHRA and CDR2 YSYEKL. This CDR3 has 14 residues. V gave up 7 bases and J gave up 6 bases; unmatched junction bases: 7. In DNA form, the CDR3 reads TGCGCCAGCAAGGACAGGGTTTGGGCCGGGGAGCTGTTTTTT. Its protein is CASKDRVWAGELFF.

This chain joins TRBV10-3 and TRBJ2-5; the match to TRBD1 covers 11 bases. The V segment lost 10 bases and the J segment 3 bases; nucleotides outside the gene matches: 7. Germline V gene lookup returns CDR1 ENHRY and CDR2 SYGVKD. This CDR3 comprises 14 residues. CDR3 region: CATETGQGEETQYF. The CDR3 nucleotides read TGTGCCACCGAGACGGGACAGGGGGAAGAGACCCAGTACTTC.

The genes are TRBV11-2 and TRBJ1-2; D unclear. Trimming removed 2 bases from V and 1 base from J, with 8 bases in between. The germline gives CDR1 SGHAT, CDR2 FQNNGV. The CDR3 runs 14 residues. CDR3 in amino acids: CASSLQQFNYGYTF. Here the CDR3 DNA reads TGTGCCAGCAGCTTACAACAGTTTAACTATGGCTACACCTTC.

The genes are TRBV6-2 or TRBV6-3 and TRBJ1-1; TRBD1 aligns across 9 bases. Germline assignment: CDR1 MNHEY and CDR2 SVGEGT. Unmatched junction bases numbered 4, after V lost 5 bases and J lost 0 bases. CDR3 length: 15 residues. This chain's CDR3 is CASSDWDRVNTEAFF. The CDR3 nucleotides are TGTGCCAGCAGTGACTGGGACAGGGTGAACACTGAAGCTTTCTTT.

The CDR3 here is CSARDVRGAFF. The DNA for the CDR3 is TGCAGTGCTAGGGACGTCAGGGGAGCTTTCTTT. J is TRBJ1-1 and V is TRBV20-1; TRBD1 is a possible D gene (6 bases). This CDR3 is built from 11 residues. Trimming left V 3 bases short and J 10 bases short, with 12 bases between. Germline V CDR1 and CDR2: DFQATT, SNEGSKA (reference sequence).

This clone came up a few times. The chain uses TRBV5-4 and TRBJ1-2, with D unresolved. Germline loops: CDR1 SGHNT, CDR2 YYREEE (reference sequence). With 0 bases removed from V and 2 bases from J, the gap between germline ends came to 8 bases. This CDR3 spans 14 amino acids. This CDR3 is CASSLASGNYGYTF. The CDR3 coding sequence is TGTGCCAGCAGCTTGGCCTCCGGGAACTATGGCTACACCTTC.

For this clone: Within the sample, other DNA sequences also encode this same CDR3. This chain links TRBV9 with TRBJ2-7; a possible D gene is TRBD1 (6 bases). This CDR3 comprises 14 residues. V dropped 0 bases and J dropped 4 bases, with 11 bases sitting between them. Germline CDR1 is SGDLS and CDR2 is YYNGEE. CDR3 DNA: TGTGCCAGCAGCGTAGAAGGCAGGGGTTACGAGCAGTACTTC. Translation gives CASSVEGRGYEQYF.